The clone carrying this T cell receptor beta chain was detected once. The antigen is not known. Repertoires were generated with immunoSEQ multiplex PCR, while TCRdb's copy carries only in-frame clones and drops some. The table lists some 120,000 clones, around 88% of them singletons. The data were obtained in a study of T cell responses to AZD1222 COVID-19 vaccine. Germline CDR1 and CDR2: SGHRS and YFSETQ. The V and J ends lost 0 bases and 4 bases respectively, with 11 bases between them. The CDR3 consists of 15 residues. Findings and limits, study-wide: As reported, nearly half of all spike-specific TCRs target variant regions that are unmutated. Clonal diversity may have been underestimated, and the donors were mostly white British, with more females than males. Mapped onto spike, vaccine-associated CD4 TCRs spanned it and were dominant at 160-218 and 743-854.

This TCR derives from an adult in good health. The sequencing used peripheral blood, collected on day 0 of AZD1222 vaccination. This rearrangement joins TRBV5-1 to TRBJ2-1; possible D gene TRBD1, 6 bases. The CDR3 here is CASSLGTGRYNEQFF. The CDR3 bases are TGCGCCAGCAGCTTGGGAACAGGGCGATACAATGAGCAGTTCTTC.